This TCR beta chain was captured by sequencing in a study of cytomegalovirus exposure and HLA in healthy donors (dated by TCRdb to about 2017). Study-level background: An earlier analysis of approximately 640 of the donors reported more than 250 Gb of sequence data and 100 million to 140 million unique TCR beta sequences from about 179 million T cells. An early release covering roughly 600 HLA-typed donors comprised 250 to 350 gigabases of sequencing data and roughly 85 million unique TCR sequences. Of the 300 to 500 genotyped donors, less than 90% were placed in the genetic ancestry cluster associated with self-reported Caucasian donors. The aim of the study was to test whether cataloging public T cell receptors could identify signatures of past pathogen exposure. The T cell repertoires of 670 or so subjects were profiled by immunosequencing and related to cytomegalovirus serostatus. Along with the approximately 700-subject first cohort, a separate validation cohort of some 130 different subjects was used. To predict cytomegalovirus infection status, the study brought together high-throughput TCR immunosequencing, statistical association of individual TCRs with disease status, and machine learning. A later analysis re-examined previously published TCR beta repertoires from 600 to 700 donors and added high-resolution HLA genotyping to investigate patterns of TCR occurrence. In the later analysis, no new phenotypic data were used to find candidate immune exposures; instead, reliance was placed on TCR beta sequences and their occurrence across donors. In an earlier analysis of 587 of the donors, high-throughput TCR beta sequencing was used to judge whether each TCR beta V gene segment behaved as functional or pseudogenic. Donor age, sex, ethnicity and CMV serostatus were compiled together with the repertoire data. A later genetic analysis took genome-wide SNP genotypes for 398 of the 666 donors and used that subset as a discovery cohort. All discovery cohort repertoires had been generated using a single sequencing platform. Both class I and class II loci were covered by HLA typing, at four-digit resolution. The number of donors typed differed by locus, with roughly 629-640 for A, B, C, DRB1 and DQB1, roughly 520 for DQA1, under 610 for DPA1, and around 460 for DPB1. A few DR-DQ haplotypes were handled as single units for association and clustering because linkage in the cohort was strong. Among about 410 genotyped donors of the cohort, an average of around 250,000 unique TCR beta nucleotide sequences was sequenced per donor, of which about 18% were non-productive. The paper's findings and limits, for the study overall: A further reported finding was that TCR beta sequences accurately predicted the HLA-A and HLA-B alleles for most subjects in the first cohort. Over 15 rarely observed V segments, including chromosome 9 orphons, were excluded from the earlier analysis of several hundred of the donors because counts were too low. The study gave a list of 150 to 200 TCR beta chains associated with cytomegalovirus. It was suggested by the authors that the approach could potentially be generalized to other disease states and immunological phenotypes. In a later analysis, several top co-occurrence clusters were reported to appear linked to parvovirus B19, influenza, CMV and Epstein-Barr virus. Assigning TCR associations to individual alleles was difficult when HLA alleles, especially DR and DQ, strongly co-occurred. The presence/absence analyses assumed that sequencing depth was roughly uniform across donors, and that assumption may not be true. In a later analysis, HLA-associated TCR beta chains showed more clonal expansion and lower generation probabilities than non-associated chains that were equally common. An association between a missense DCLRE1C variant and V-gene and J-gene trimming of TCR beta chains was found in a later genetic analysis and replicated in an independent cohort. According to a later analysis, TCR association rates differed among HLA loci, with DRB1 alleles showing the most associated TCRs and HLA-C alleles showing the fewest. In a later analysis, some 18,000 TCR beta sequences were associated with specific HLA alleles at a false discovery rate of 0.05. Because some donors lacked HLA typing at each locus, the association tests relied only on the typed subset. A later genetic analysis reported fewer N-insertions in productive TCRs among donors in an Asian-associated ancestry cluster than the roughly 720-donor mean. In vitro tests confirmed that a few of the cytomegalovirus-associated TCR beta chains recognize cytomegalovirus antigens. Across donors, most TCR sequences were observed very rarely, whereas some public TCRs were present in many individuals. In this cohort, only TCR beta chains were sequenced, and detectable features were limited by the absence of alpha or paired-chain data. The 87-base-pair reads could not distinguish some IMGT-functional V segments, including TRBV6-2 and TRBV6-3, so those segments were excluded. Broadly in line with IMGT annotations, most TCR beta V segments showed up in productive rearrangements about 87% or about 30% of the time in an earlier analysis of 587 of the donors. A later analysis found that most CMV-associated TCR beta chains appeared HLA-restricted, with HLA associations seemingly driven largely by CMV exposure. The classifier was reported to diagnose cytomegalovirus status with high specificity and sensitivity in both the original and validation cohorts. For the cohort, immune exposure information was limited to CMV serostatus. Correlated functional status among segregating V segments might reflect linkage disequilibrium, but an unknown experimental factor could not be ruled out. A cluster of highly shared sequence variants was judged likely to represent a technical artifact of the sequencing pipeline.

The library came from the immunoSEQ multiplex PCR assay. For the multiplex PCR, a mixture combining 60 forward primers for TCR Vbeta segments and 13 reverse primers for TCR Jbeta segments was used. Amplification of the CDR3 region of rearranged TCR beta genes was performed with a multiplex PCR assay on genomic DNA. On the Illumina HiSeq System, the amplified TCR beta libraries were sequenced as 87-base-pair reads. Processing in the source paper ran as follows. A later analysis tallied approximately 87 million unique TCR beta chains across the 666 repertoires, and around 12 million of those chains were shared by two or more donors. Raw reads were error-corrected and collapsed into unique sequences with a nearest-neighbor algorithm that merged closely related sequences to remove PCR and sequencing errors. CDR3 sequences were aligned to IMGT reference sequences to assign V, D and J gene segments. For a sequence to be retained, at least a six-nucleotide match to both a V gene segment and a J gene segment was required. Rearrangements were called productive when the CDR3 lacked stop codons and stayed in frame with V and J; all others were non-productive. Following IMGT convention, CDR3 was defined as the stretch from the second conserved V-encoded cysteine up to the conserved J-encoded phenylalanine. The earlier analysis of about 610 of the donors excluded any sequence lacking an unambiguous match to a single V gene segment. In an earlier analysis of 450 to 750 of the donors, a V segment was called functional when productive rearrangements were above 56.7%, and segregating when the standard deviation between donors exceeded 5%. A statistical classification framework was developed to diagnose cytomegalovirus status using the catalog of TCR beta chain sequences. A later analysis assigned V and J genes by comparing TCR nucleotide sequences with IMGT/GENE-DB human TR gene sequences. A later analysis assigned CDR3 sequences and most-parsimonious VDJ recombination scenarios with the TCRdist pipeline. In a later analysis, each TCR beta chain was defined by its CDR3 amino acid sequence together with its V-gene family, and reads lacking a unique V-gene family were excluded. In a later analysis, 500 to 700 highly shared, low-generation-probability nucleotide sequences were removed to address suspected cross-contamination and a sequencing artifact. A later analysis calculated a clonal expansion index for each public chain from normalized within-repertoire ranks of inferred template counts. In a later analysis, generation probabilities were computed with a VDJ recombination model fitted to out-of-frame rearrangements, and the resulting probabilities were checked against IGoR. In a later analysis, TCR-TCR, TCR-HLA and TCR-CMV co-occurrence was scored with hypergeometric tests, and a repertoire-size bias correction was applied to TCR pairs. To estimate false discovery rates, a later analysis permuted the HLA or CMV assignments 20 times. A later analysis grouped co-occurring TCRs with DBSCAN, adding TCRdist sequence similarity when clustering within HLA-allele-positive subsets. Repertoires with fewer than 30,000 or more than 120,000 public chains, plus five repertoires with anomalous nucleotide sharing, were excluded from co-occurrence clustering. In its TCRdb copy, this immuneACCESS table keeps in-frame sequences only and misses some clones. Where compared with another copy, unresolved V genes explain less than half of these, and the others have no known cause. V and J calls and clone size follow that table, whereas D and trimming were derived from the DNA. The sample profile shows 210,000 or so clones; 76% of them were found once. The top ten hold 0.55% to 0.75% of the sample.

The cohort comprised fewer than 700 healthy bone marrow donors. At the time of sampling, all cohort members were nominally healthy, though unrecorded immune exposures were likely present. The donor tested CMV seronegative, placing the donor among the 300 to 450 seronegative members of the cohort. A peripheral blood sample was collected from each donor, and TCR beta sequencing was performed on peripheral blood mononuclear cells. Genomic DNA was extracted from the blood cell samples with the Qiagen DNeasy Blood Extraction Kit. Comments on this clone: The antigen this receptor binds is unknown. Per-base qualities were not stored, and no clone one base away is much larger.

The CDR3, cysteine through phenylalanine, is 15 amino acids long. Only CDR3 DNA remains: 45 bases, in frame from the first base. Per the germline V gene, MGHDK is the CDR1 and SYGVNS is the CDR2. V is reduced by 7 bases and J by 6 bases, leaving a spacing of 19 bases between them. Sequenced sample: PBMCs. This sequence was found in a man younger than 30 in good health and CMV-seronegative. The rearrangement combines TRBV25-1 with TRBJ2-1; TRBD1 is a possible D gene, resting on 7 matching bases. The sequence in DNA is TGTGCCAGCACCCCAGGGGGGTATTCCCGCAATGAGCAGTTCTTC. This yields the protein CASTPGGYSRNEQFF.